The 17 T cell receptor beta chains given below trace back to one sample, sequenced in a study of blood T cell repertoires in COVID-19. Here immunoSEQ multiplex PCR was the method, and the copy in TCRdb shows in-frame clones only, minus some. There are some 300,000 clones in the sample; approximately 89% occur only once, and approximately 7.2% lies in the top ten. Sequencing input: peripheral blood. The receptors come from a woman in her 30s who had recovered from COVID-19.

This clone was found a few times. The J gene is TRBJ1-1, the V gene TRBV7-9, with 7 bases lining up with TRBD1. Germline lookup yields CDR1 SEHNR and CDR2 FQNEAQ (reference sequence). The CDR3 sequence is 14 residues long. J gave up 4 bases and V 6 bases, and 8 bases lay outside the gene matches. In DNA, the CDR3 is TGTGCCAGCAGTCGGTCAGGGGGGAGCACTGAAGCTTTCTTT. This sequence encodes CASSRSGGSTEAFF.

The CDR3 is CASSIRGWDTGELFF. The CDR3 DNA sequence: TGTGCCAGCAGCATCCGAGGCTGGGACACCGGGGAGCTGTTTTTT. This sequence joins TRBV9 and TRBJ2-2; no definite D call. Germline V gene lookup returns CDR1 SGDLS and CDR2 YYNGEE. The CDR3 is 15 residues long. V lost 4 bases to trimming and J lost 3 bases, with 13 bases between them.

Here the CDR3 reads CASSWASGYNEQFF. DNA of the CDR3: TGTGCCAGCAGTTGGGCTAGCGGCTACAATGAGCAGTTCTTC. This rearrangement joins TRBV27 to TRBJ2-1; 7 bases are shared with TRBD2. CDR3 length: 14 residues. Germline values: CDR1 MNHEY, CDR2 SMNVEV (reference sequence). Losses at the gene ends were 4 bases for V and 3 bases for J; bases not matched to a gene: 3.

Only one count was recorded for this clone. J is TRBJ1-5 and V is TRBV6-5; 8 nucleotides agree with TRBD1. CDR1 is MNHEY, CDR2 SVGAGI, per germline. This CDR3 contains 15 residues. Trimming took 6 bases from V and 0 from J; bases not matched to a gene: 4. CDR3 amino acids: CASRLTGVSNQPQHF. CDR3 bases: TGTGCCAGCAGATTGACAGGGGTTAGCAATCAGCCCCAGCATTTT.

This chain connects TRBV6-2 or TRBV6-3 to TRBJ2-7, with 7 nucleotides matching TRBD2. The germline gives CDR1 MNHEY, CDR2 SVGEGT. J was trimmed by 5 bases and V by 1 base; bases with no gene match: 5. This CDR3 has 14 residues. The CDR3 here is CASSYFGLDNEQYF. The CDR3 DNA sequence: TGTGCCAGCAGTTACTTCGGACTAGACAACGAGCAGTACTTC.

This chain uses TRBV18 with TRBJ1-5, with D unclear. This CDR3 contains 15 residues. The ends were cut back, 4 bases at V and 9 bases at J, with 19 bases in the middle. Germline CDR1 KGHSH, CDR2 LQKENI. CDR3 loop: CASSQGVSEFRPQHF. The CDR3 region has the DNA TGTGCCAGCTCACAGGGAGTTTCTGAGTTTCGGCCCCAGCATTTT.

This clone was seen a single time. The chain uses TRBV25-1 and TRBJ1-2, with D unclear. The CDR3 is made up of 13 amino acids. Trimming left V 4 bases short and J 7 bases short, with 13 bases between. CDR1 and CDR2 (germline): MGHDK, SYGVNS. Here the CDR3 reads CASSGGRKGGYTF. Written as DNA, the CDR3 is TGTGCCAGCAGTGGTGGGAGAAAGGGTGGCTACACCTTC.

The chain joins TRBV11-3 to TRBJ2-7; D might be TRBD1 (6 bases). The CDR3 length is 13 residues. The V and J ends lost 4 bases and 1 base respectively, with 8 bases between them. Germline V gene data show CDR1 as SGHNT and CDR2 as YENEEA. The CDR3 coding sequence is TGTGCCAGCAGCTCAGGGACATCCTACGAGCAGTACTTC. It encodes CASSSGTSYEQYF.

The chain combines TRBV28 with TRBJ2-7; a possible D gene is TRBD1 (7 bases). There are 14 residues in the CDR3. V lost 6 bases to trimming and J lost 0 bases, with 12 bases between them. Germline CDR1 and CDR2: MDHEN and SYDVKM. The CDR3: CASSSGGISYEQYF. CDR3 sequence (DNA): TGTGCCAGCAGCTCAGGGGGGATCTCCTACGAGCAGTACTTC.

The chain employs TRBV7-2 and TRBJ2-7; no firm D call. This CDR3 contains 15 residues. Germline V gene lookup returns CDR1 SGHTA and CDR2 FQGNSA. Trimming removed 4 bases at V and 0 bases at J, with 13 bases between. In DNA, the CDR3 is TGTGCCAGCAGCTCCCGTCAGGTCAGCTCCTACGAGCAGTACTTC. It encodes CASSSRQVSSYEQYF.

The genes are TRBV28 and TRBJ2-7; TRBD1 aligns across 8 bases. V shed 5 bases, J shed 5 bases, and the junction held 8 bases outside the gene matches. CDR3 length equals 14 residues. The germline V gene has CDR1 MDHEN and CDR2 SYDVKM. The CDR3 protein is CASSTLDRADEQYF. The CDR3 DNA reads as TGTGCCAGCAGTACCCTGGACAGGGCGGACGAGCAGTACTTC.

The chain carries TRBV28 and TRBJ2-5; TRBD1 matches at 7 bases. V was clipped by 2 bases and J by 1 base; unmatched bases: 7. Per the germline V gene, CDR1 is MDHEN and CDR2 is SYDVKM. This CDR3 has 16 residues. This chain's CDR3 is CASSLTGAGAQETQYF. The CDR3 DNA sequence: TGTGCCAGCAGTTTAACAGGGGCAGGGGCCCAAGAGACCCAGTACTTC.

This chain joins TRBV7-3 and TRBJ1-2; TRBD1 might be the D (6 bases). V gave up 5 bases and J gave up 5 bases, with 18 bases separating them. The CDR3 contains 15 residues. The germline gives CDR1 SGHTA, CDR2 FQGTGA. DNA for the CDR3: TGTGCCAGCAGCCGTACAGGGCCTTCGGGGTATGGCTACACCTTC. Translating gives CASSRTGPSGYGYTF.

V and J are TRBV28 and TRBJ2-1, with D possibly TRBD2 on 6 matching bases. Germline assignment: CDR1 MDHEN and CDR2 SYDVKM. Trimming took off 6 bases at V and 3 bases at J, with 12 bases between the two ends. This CDR3 is built from 14 residues. The CDR3 spells CASRPGTYYNEQFF. In nucleotides, the CDR3 is TGTGCCAGCAGGCCCGGGACTTACTACAATGAGCAGTTCTTC. Variable domain in full (rest from reference TRBV28 and TRBJ2-1): DVKVTQSSRYLVKRTGEKVFLECVQDMDHENMFWYRQDPGLGLRLIYFSYDVKMKEKGDIPEGYSVSREKKERFSLILESASTNQTSMYLCASRPGTYYNEQFFGPGTRLTVL.

The chain couples TRBV4-1 to TRBJ1-5; possible D gene TRBD1, 6 bases. CDR3 length: 13 residues. Per the germline V gene, CDR1 is MGHRA and CDR2 is YSYEKL. Trimming took off 5 bases at V and 4 bases at J, with 9 bases between the two ends. The CDR3 spells CASSLQGNQPQHF. CDR3 sequence (DNA): TGCGCCAGCAGCTTACAGGGTAATCAGCCCCAGCATTTT.

The chain employs TRBV5-1 and TRBJ2-1, with a tentative D call TRBD2 (7 bases). CDR3 length: 14 residues. V gave up 2 bases and J gave up 5 bases, with 11 bases separating them. From germline, CDR1 is SGHRS and CDR2 YFSETQ. The CDR3 DNA is TGCGCCAGCAGCTTTCGGGGGGCCGACAATGAGCAGTTCTTC. This codes for CASSFRGADNEQFF.

This rearrangement joins TRBV7-2 to TRBJ2-7; 8 bases map to TRBD1. J gave up 2 bases and V 4 bases, and 4 bases lay outside the gene matches. The germline CDR1 and CDR2 sequences are SGHTA and FQGNSA. The CDR3 contains 14 residues. CDR3 sequence: CASSSDRETYEQYF. The DNA for the CDR3 is TGTGCCAGCAGCTCGGACAGGGAAACCTACGAGCAGTACTTC. Combining the CDR3 with reference TRBV7-2 and TRBJ2-7 gives the whole variable domain GAGVSQSPSNKVTEKGKDVELRCDPISGHTALYWYRQSLGQGLEFLIYFQGNSAPDKSGLPSDRFSAERTGGSVSTLTIQRTQQEDSAVYLCASSSDRETYEQYFGPGTRLTVT.